Each of the 6 T cell receptor beta chains below was sequenced from the same sample in a study of sequential checkpoint blockade in melanoma. The treatment denotes: randomized to nivolumab then ipilimumab (arm A) or the reverse (arm B). Clones were sequenced by immunoSEQ multiplex PCR, and TCRdb holds only the in-frame ones, with some missing. The data contain 650 to 850 clones, around 25% of them singletons. The sequenced sample was tumor tissue (inferred from file names), obtained from a patient given nivolumab and ipilimumab in sequence. These receptors were collected from a human donor with melanoma.

V and J are TRBV29-1 and TRBJ1-1; D not certain. CDR3 length: 17 residues. V dropped 6 bases and J dropped 1 base, with 24 bases sitting between them. The germline V gene has CDR1 SQVTM and CDR2 ANQGSEA. Here the CDR3 DNA reads TGCAGCGTGTCCTCCCTGGAAAACTGGGCGAGGAACACTGAAGCTTTCTTT. Its protein product is CSVSSLENWARNTEAFF. The variable domain in full, completed from reference TRBV29-1 and TRBJ1-1, reads SAVISQKPSRDICQRGTSLTIQCQVDSQVTMMFWYRQQPGQSLTLIATANQGSEATYESGFVIDKFPISRPNLTFSTLTVSNMSPEDSSIYLCSVSSLENWARNTEAFFGQGTRLTVV.

CDR3 protein: CASSYSVWGTEAFF. DNA for the CDR3: TGTGCCAGCAGTTACTCGGTATGGGGCACTGAAGCTTTCTTT. J is TRBJ1-1 and V is TRBV6-8, with no clear D. V was shortened by 0 bases and J by 4 bases, with 9 bases between the two germline ends. Germline lookup yields CDR1 MNHGY and CDR2 SAAAGT. CDR3 length: 14 residues.

The gene calls are TRBV6-8 and TRBJ1-2; tentative D call: TRBD1 (5 bases). The V and J ends lost 10 bases and 5 bases respectively, with 17 bases between them. Germline V gene lookup returns CDR1 MNHGY and CDR2 SAAAGT. This CDR3 contains 13 residues. In DNA, the CDR3 is TGTGCCATCATGGTCAGCGGGGGGTATGGCTACACCTTC. This encodes CAIMVSGGYGYTF.

This clone ranks as large (0.1 to 1%). The rearrangement links TRBV11-3 to TRBJ1-1, with unresolved D. Deletions cut 6 bases from V and 1 base from J, with 12 bases between. This CDR3 has 14 amino acids. CDR1 and CDR2 from the germline V gene are SGHNT and YENEEA. The CDR3 is CASRWGGPNTEAFF. The CDR3 coding sequence is TGTGCCAGCAGGTGGGGAGGCCCGAACACTGAAGCTTTCTTT.

V usage is TRBV11-3 and J usage is TRBJ2-7, with D perhaps TRBD1 or TRBD2 (5 bases each). The V and J ends lost 5 bases and 0 bases respectively, with 20 bases between them. This CDR3 has 17 residues. Per the germline V gene, CDR1 is SGHNT and CDR2 is YENEEA. The CDR3 loop reads CASSPSSPGTVSYEQYF. Written as DNA, the CDR3 is TGTGCCAGCAGCCCGAGCTCTCCCGGGACGGTCTCCTACGAGCAGTACTTC.

This clone was seen more than once but under ten times. V and J are TRBV6-8 and TRBJ2-5, with 13 positions matching TRBD2. The CDR3 is 16 residues long. Per the germline V gene, CDR1 is MNHGY and CDR2 is SAAAGT. V lost 5 bases to trimming and J lost 4 bases; unmatched junction nucleotides: 7. CDR3 amino acids: CASSTTSGGSLETQYF. DNA of the CDR3: TGTGCCAGCAGTACGACTAGCGGGGGGAGTTTAGAGACCCAGTACTTC.